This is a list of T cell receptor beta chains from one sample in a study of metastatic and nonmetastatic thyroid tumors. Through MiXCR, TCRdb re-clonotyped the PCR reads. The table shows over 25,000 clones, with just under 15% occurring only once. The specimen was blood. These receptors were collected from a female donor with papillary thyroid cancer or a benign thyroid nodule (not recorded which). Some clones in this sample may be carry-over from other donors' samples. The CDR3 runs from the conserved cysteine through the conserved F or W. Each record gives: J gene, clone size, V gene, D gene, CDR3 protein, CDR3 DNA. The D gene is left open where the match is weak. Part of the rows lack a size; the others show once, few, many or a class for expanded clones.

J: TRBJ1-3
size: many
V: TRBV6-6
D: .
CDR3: CASSYIGGSGNTIYF
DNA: TGTGCCAGCAGTTATATCGGGGGCTCTGGAAACACCATATATTTT

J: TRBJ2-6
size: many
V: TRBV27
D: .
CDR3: CASTLNQGSGANVLTF
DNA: TGTGCCAGCACTCTCAATCAGGGGTCTGGGGCCAACGTCCTGACTTTC

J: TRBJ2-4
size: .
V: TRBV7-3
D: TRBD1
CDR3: CASSLNPGQGIYF
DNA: TGCGCCAGCAGCTTAAACCCGGGACAGGGAATCTACTTC

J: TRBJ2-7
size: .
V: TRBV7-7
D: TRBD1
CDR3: CASSLGLSLRDRTYEQYF
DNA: TGTGCTAGCAGCTTAGGACTTAGCCTCCGGGACAGGACCTACGAGCAGTACTTC

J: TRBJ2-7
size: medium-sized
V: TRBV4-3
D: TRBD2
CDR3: CASSQDFASGTYEQYF
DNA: TGCGCCAGCAGCCAAGATTTCGCTAGCGGTACCTACGAGCAGTACTTC

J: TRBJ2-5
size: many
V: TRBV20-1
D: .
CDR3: CSARDSSGGLETQYF
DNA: TGCAGTGCTAGAGATTCCAGCGGTGGTCTGGAGACCCAGTACTTC

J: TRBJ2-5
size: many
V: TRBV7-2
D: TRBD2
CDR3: CASSLPSGSGETQYF
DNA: TGTGCCAGCAGTTTACCTAGCGGGAGCGGGGAGACCCAGTACTTC

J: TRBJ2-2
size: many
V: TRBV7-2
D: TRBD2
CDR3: CASSLGSGSTGELFF
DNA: TGTGCCAGCAGCTTGGGTAGCGGGAGTACCGGGGAGCTGTTTTTT

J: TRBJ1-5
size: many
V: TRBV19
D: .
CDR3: CASSPRGNQPQHF
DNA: TGTGCCAGTAGTCCAAGGGGCAATCAGCCCCAGCATTTT

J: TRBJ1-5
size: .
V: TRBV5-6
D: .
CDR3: CASSLSGVQPQHF
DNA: TGTGCCAGCAGCTTGTCCGGCGTTCAGCCCCAGCATTTT

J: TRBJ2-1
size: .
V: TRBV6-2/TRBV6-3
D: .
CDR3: CASIYSPAGWLGGNEQFF
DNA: TGTGCCAGCATTTACTCCCCGGCTGGATGGTTAGGGGGCAATGAGCAGTTCTTC

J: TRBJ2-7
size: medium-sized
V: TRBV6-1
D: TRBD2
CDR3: CASRLASQFGEQYF
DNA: TGTGCCAGCAGACTAGCGTCCCAATTTGGCGAGCAGTACTTC

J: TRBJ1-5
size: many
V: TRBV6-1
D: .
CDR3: CASSAREGQPQHF
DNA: TGTGCCAGCAGTGCCCGGGAGGGTCAGCCCCAGCATTTT

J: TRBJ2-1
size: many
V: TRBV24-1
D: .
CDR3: CATSDTGKKGSYNEQFF
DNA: TGTGCCACCAGTGACACGGGAAAAAAAGGATCCTACAATGAGCAGTTCTTC

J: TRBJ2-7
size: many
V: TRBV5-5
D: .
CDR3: CAPLRRGTDSYEQYF
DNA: TGTGCCCCCCTCCGGCGTGGGACGGACTCCTACGAGCAGTACTTC

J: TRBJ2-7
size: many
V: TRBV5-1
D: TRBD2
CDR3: CASSLGGQRGNYEQYF
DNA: TGCGCCAGCAGCTTGGGGGGCCAGCGGGGGAACTACGAGCAGTACTTC

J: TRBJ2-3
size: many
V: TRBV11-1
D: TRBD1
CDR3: CASSERQGAADTQYF
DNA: TGTGCCAGCAGCGAAAGACAGGGGGCGGCAGATACGCAGTATTTT

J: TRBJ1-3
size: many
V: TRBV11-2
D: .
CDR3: CASSLDLEGSHGNTIYF
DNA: TGTGCCAGCAGCTTAGATCTCGAGGGGTCCCATGGAAACACCATATATTTT

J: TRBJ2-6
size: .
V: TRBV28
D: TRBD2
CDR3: CASRRGGRVGANVLTF
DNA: TGTGCCAGCAGACGGGGGGGGAGAGTGGGGGCCAACGTCCTGACTTTC

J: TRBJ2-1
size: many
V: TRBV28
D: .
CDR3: CASSSGLRETYNEQFF
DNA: TGTGCCAGCAGTTCAGGGCTTCGGGAGACCTACAATGAGCAGTTCTTC

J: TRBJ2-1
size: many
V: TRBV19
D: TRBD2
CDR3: CASSTKPPLAALYNEQFF
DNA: TGTGCCAGTAGTACCAAACCCCCTCTAGCGGCACTCTACAATGAGCAGTTCTTC

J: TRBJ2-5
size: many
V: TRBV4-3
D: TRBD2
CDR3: CASSQGVGGLETQYF
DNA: TGCGCCAGCAGCCAAGGTGTCGGGGGGTTGGAGACCCAGTACTTC

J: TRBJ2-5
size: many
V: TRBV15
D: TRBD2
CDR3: CATSRRAGGGQETQYF
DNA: TGTGCCACCAGCAGGCGAGCGGGAGGAGGACAGGAGACCCAGTACTTC

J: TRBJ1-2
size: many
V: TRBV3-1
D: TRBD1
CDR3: CASSHNRGRGGYTF
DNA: TGTGCCAGCAGCCACAACAGGGGAAGGGGTGGCTACACCTTC

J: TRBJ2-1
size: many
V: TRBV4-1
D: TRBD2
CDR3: CASSQTGTNNEQFF
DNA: TGCGCCAGCAGCCAGACCGGGACTAACAATGAGCAGTTCTTC

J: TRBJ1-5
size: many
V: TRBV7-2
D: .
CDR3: CASTSRGKPQHF
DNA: TGTGCCAGCACTTCCAGGGGTAAGCCCCAGCATTTT

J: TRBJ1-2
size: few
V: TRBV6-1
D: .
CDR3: CASRVGLVGGYTF
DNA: TGTGCCAGCAGAGTGGGGCTCGTGGGGGGCTACACCTTT

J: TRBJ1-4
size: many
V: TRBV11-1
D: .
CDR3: CASSFSGVGWLSTNEKLFF
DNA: TGTGCCAGCAGCTTCTCGGGTGTGGGTTGGCTTTCAACTAATGAAAAACTGTTTTTT